These T cell receptor beta chains were read from a single sample in a study of T cell repertoires in cytomegalovirus infection. MiXCR was run by TCRdb on the reads, yielding one entry per CDR3 protein. The sample lists around 240,000 distinct CDR3 sequences, over 20% seen once, with about 18% in the top ten. Sequenced sample: CD8+ T cells from PBMCs. These TCRs come from a human donor in good health (CMV status not recorded). Some clones in this sample may be carry-over from other donors' samples. The CDR3 runs from the conserved cysteine through the conserved F or W. The order of the fields is clone size, V gene, D gene, J gene, CDR3 protein, CDR3 DNA. D genes are given only for firm matches. Some rows mark clone size as missing; the rest say once, few, many or name a class of expanded clone.

clone size: many
V gene: TRBV7-6
D gene: TRBD1
J gene: TRBJ1-1
CDR3 protein: CASSQGQGAGGAFF
CDR3 DNA: TGTGCCAGCAGCCAAGGACAGGGGGCCGGGGGAGCTTTCTTT

clone size: few
V gene: TRBV20-1
D gene: NA
J gene: TRBJ1-2
CDR3 protein: CSARGTDNYGYTF
CDR3 DNA: TGCAGTGCTAGGGGGACGGATAACTATGGCTACACCTTC

clone size: few
V gene: TRBV12-3/TRBV12-4
D gene: NA
J gene: TRBJ2-1
CDR3 protein: CASSLYMSSYNEQFF
CDR3 DNA: TGTGCCAGCAGTCTGTATATGAGCTCCTACAATGAGCAGTTCTTC

clone size: NA
V gene: TRBV7-9
D gene: NA
J gene: TRBJ1-1
CDR3 protein: CASGAQGSQPEAFF
CDR3 DNA: TGTGCCAGCGGGGCGCAGGGTTCACAACCTGAAGCTTTCTTT

clone size: many
V gene: TRBV7-3
D gene: TRBD2
J gene: TRBJ2-1
CDR3 protein: CASSLTNLAVSYNEQFF
CDR3 DNA: TGTGCCAGCAGCTTAACGAATCTAGCGGTCTCCTACAATGAGCAGTTCTTC

clone size: many
V gene: TRBV7-8
D gene: NA
J gene: TRBJ1-1
CDR3 protein: CASSLGGGLARNTEAFF
CDR3 DNA: TGTGCCAGCAGCTTAGGGGGGGGGCTCGCCAGGAACACTGAAGCTTTCTTT

clone size: once
V gene: TRBV4-1
D gene: TRBD1
J gene: TRBJ1-2
CDR3 protein: CASSQGTGAHGYTF
CDR3 DNA: TGCGCCAGCAGCCAGGGGACAGGGGCCCATGGCTACACCTTC

clone size: NA
V gene: TRBV28
D gene: NA
J gene: TRBJ1-2
CDR3 protein: CASSPPTPGVEINYGYTF
CDR3 DNA: TGTGCCAGCAGTCCCCCGACACCCGGAGTGGAAATTAACTATGGCTACACCTTC

clone size: many
V gene: TRBV29-1
D gene: NA
J gene: TRBJ2-1
CDR3 protein: CSGGGLRNEQFF
CDR3 DNA: TGCAGTGGGGGGGGCTTAAGGAATGAGCAGTTCTTC

clone size: many
V gene: TRBV7-2
D gene: TRBD2
J gene: TRBJ2-1
CDR3 protein: CASSPGRVGMSSYNEQFF
CDR3 DNA: TGTGCCAGCAGCCCCGGGAGGGTCGGAATGAGCTCCTACAATGAGCAGTTCTTC

clone size: NA
V gene: TRBV12-3/TRBV12-4
D gene: TRBD1
J gene: TRBJ1-2
CDR3 protein: CASIGQGLEGYTF
CDR3 DNA: TGTGCCAGCATAGGACAGGGTCTTGAGGGCTACACCTTC

clone size: NA
V gene: TRBV2
D gene: TRBD1
J gene: TRBJ2-3
CDR3 protein: CASRDRTGPRTDTQYF
CDR3 DNA: TGTGCCAGCAGAGACCGGACAGGGCCACGCACAGATACGCAGTATTTT

clone size: NA
V gene: TRBV14
D gene: TRBD1
J gene: TRBJ2-5
CDR3 protein: CASSHGTGGRETQYF
CDR3 DNA: TGTGCCAGCAGCCATGGGACAGGGGGTCGGGAGACCCAGTACTTC

clone size: few
V gene: TRBV2
D gene: TRBD1
J gene: TRBJ1-6
CDR3 protein: CASSGDRVGNSPLHF
CDR3 DNA: TGTGCCAGCAGTGGGGACAGGGTTGGTAATTCACCCCTCCACTTT

clone size: NA
V gene: TRBV5-6
D gene: NA
J gene: TRBJ1-5
CDR3 protein: CASSWGSQPQHF
CDR3 DNA: TGTGCCAGCAGCTGGGGCTCTCAGCCCCAGCATTTT

clone size: few
V gene: TRBV5-8
D gene: NA
J gene: TRBJ1-1
CDR3 protein: CASSLNRANTEAFF
CDR3 DNA: TGTGCCAGCAGCTTGAACAGAGCGAACACTGAAGCTTTCTTT

clone size: NA
V gene: TRBV7-9
D gene: NA
J gene: TRBJ2-1
CDR3 protein: CASSGGGAPYEQFF
CDR3 DNA: TGTGCCAGCAGTGGGGGGGGGGCCCCATATGAGCAGTTCTTC

clone size: many
V gene: TRBV9
D gene: TRBD1
J gene: TRBJ2-3
CDR3 protein: CASSDWTGFIPDTQYF
CDR3 DNA: TGTGCCAGCAGCGATTGGACAGGGTTTATCCCAGATACGCAGTATTTT

clone size: NA
V gene: TRBV28
D gene: TRBD1
J gene: TRBJ2-7
CDR3 protein: CASMGPGQVSNEQYF
CDR3 DNA: TGTGCCAGCATGGGCCCGGGACAGGTTAGCAACGAGCAGTACTTC

clone size: few
V gene: TRBV6-1
D gene: NA
J gene: TRBJ2-1
CDR3 protein: CARMGWASSYNEQFF
CDR3 DNA: TGTGCCAGGATGGGGTGGGCTAGCTCCTACAATGAGCAGTTCTTC

clone size: NA
V gene: TRBV12-3/TRBV12-4
D gene: TRBD1
J gene: TRBJ2-7
CDR3 protein: CASRPGGTVTYEQYF
CDR3 DNA: TGTGCCAGCAGGCCCGGTGGGACAGTGACCTACGAGCAGTACTTC

clone size: once
V gene: TRBV13
D gene: TRBD1
J gene: TRBJ1-2
CDR3 protein: CASSSGTGGTNYGYTF
CDR3 DNA: TGTGCCAGCAGCTCCGGGACAGGGGGTACTAACTATGGCTACACCTTC

clone size: NA
V gene: TRBV14
D gene: NA
J gene: TRBJ1-5
CDR3 protein: CASSPRGSGVSNQPQHF
CDR3 DNA: TGTGCCAGCAGCCCGCGGGGATCCGGTGTTAGCAATCAGCCCCAGCATTTT

clone size: NA
V gene: TRBV19
D gene: NA
J gene: TRBJ2-1
CDR3 protein: CASSTLQGDEQFF
CDR3 DNA: TGTGCCAGTAGTACCTTACAGGGCGATGAGCAGTTCTTC

clone size: few
V gene: TRBV19
D gene: NA
J gene: TRBJ2-5
CDR3 protein: CASRISGTQIQETQYF
CDR3 DNA: TGTGCCAGTAGGATCTCCGGAACACAGATCCAAGAGACCCAGTACTTC

clone size: many
V gene: TRBV20-1
D gene: NA
J gene: TRBJ2-7
CDR3 protein: CSARGLSGMTYEQYF
CDR3 DNA: TGCAGTGCTAGAGGCCTTAGCGGCATGACCTACGAGCAGTACTTC

clone size: few
V gene: TRBV7-9
D gene: TRBD1
J gene: TRBJ2-6
CDR3 protein: CASSLGVRRTGKGAGANVLTF
CDR3 DNA: TGTGCCAGCAGCTTAGGCGTACGTAGGACAGGGAAAGGAGCTGGGGCCAACGTCCTGACTTTC

clone size: few
V gene: TRBV5-1
D gene: NA
J gene: TRBJ2-7
CDR3 protein: CASSLWDGTYEQYF
CDR3 DNA: TGCGCCAGCAGCTTATGGGACGGAACCTACGAGCAGTACTTC

clone size: NA
V gene: TRBV6-5
D gene: NA
J gene: TRBJ1-1
CDR3 protein: CASSYSMRQILKNTEAFF
CDR3 DNA: TGTGCCAGCAGTTACTCGATGAGGCAAATTCTGAAGAACACTGAAGCTTTCTTT

clone size: many
V gene: TRBV7-6
D gene: TRBD2
J gene: TRBJ2-5
CDR3 protein: CASSLVALEASGHEGETQYF
CDR3 DNA: TGTGCCAGCAGCTTAGTCGCGTTGGAGGCTAGCGGACATGAGGGGGAGACCCAGTACTTC

clone size: few
V gene: TRBV10-3
D gene: TRBD2
J gene: TRBJ2-1
CDR3 protein: CAISESGGGNNEQFF
CDR3 DNA: TGTGCCATCAGTGAGTCGGGCGGGGGAAACAATGAGCAGTTCTTC

clone size: many
V gene: TRBV12-3/TRBV12-4
D gene: NA
J gene: TRBJ2-1
CDR3 protein: CASSSLAVEQFF
CDR3 DNA: TGTGCCAGCAGTTCTCTAGCTGTTGAGCAGTTCTTC

clone size: few
V gene: TRBV11-3
D gene: NA
J gene: TRBJ1-1
CDR3 protein: CASSLGGAFTEAFF
CDR3 DNA: TGTGCCAGCAGCTTAGGGGGCGCCTTCACTGAAGCTTTCTTT

clone size: NA
V gene: TRBV15
D gene: TRBD1
J gene: TRBJ1-2
CDR3 protein: CATSSPRTGYFMGGYTF
CDR3 DNA: TGTGCCACCAGCAGCCCAAGGACAGGTTACTTTATGGGGGGCTACACCTTC

clone size: many
V gene: TRBV7-2
D gene: NA
J gene: TRBJ2-7
CDR3 protein: CASSQLGDYEQYF
CDR3 DNA: TGTGCCAGCAGCCAGCTGGGGGACTACGAGCAGTACTTC

clone size: NA
V gene: TRBV29-1
D gene: NA
J gene: TRBJ1-1
CDR3 protein: CSVEGYRATEAFF
CDR3 DNA: TGCAGCGTTGAAGGGTACAGGGCCACTGAAGCTTTCTTT

clone size: few
V gene: TRBV2
D gene: TRBD1
J gene: TRBJ1-2
CDR3 protein: CASRGTVHPNYGYTF
CDR3 DNA: TGTGCCAGCAGGGGGACAGTACATCCTAACTATGGCTACACCTTC

clone size: few
V gene: TRBV6-2/TRBV6-3
D gene: NA
J gene: TRBJ2-7
CDR3 protein: CASSPGTPFEQYF
CDR3 DNA: TGTGCCAGCAGCCCCGGGACACCTTTCGAGCAGTACTTC

clone size: NA
V gene: TRBV7-9
D gene: TRBD1
J gene: TRBJ2-5
CDR3 protein: CASSHPGTAGGTQYF
CDR3 DNA: TGTGCCAGCAGCCACCCCGGGACAGCTGGGGGGACCCAGTACTTC

clone size: once
V gene: TRBV7-8
D gene: NA
J gene: TRBJ2-5
CDR3 protein: CASSLAYNLETQYF
CDR3 DNA: TGTGCCAGCAGCTTAGCGTACAACTTGGAGACCCAGTACTTC

clone size: many
V gene: TRBV4-1
D gene: NA
J gene: TRBJ1-1
CDR3 protein: CASSHYSGANTEAFF
CDR3 DNA: TGCGCCAGCAGCCACTACTCCGGGGCTAACACTGAAGCTTTCTTT

clone size: few
V gene: TRBV24-1
D gene: NA
J gene: TRBJ1-1
CDR3 protein: CATSANPTHPTENTEAFF
CDR3 DNA: TGTGCCACCAGTGCCAATCCCACTCACCCGACAGAGAACACTGAAGCTTTCTTT

clone size: NA
V gene: TRBV5-1
D gene: NA
J gene: TRBJ1-3
CDR3 protein: CASSLAMEDTIYF
CDR3 DNA: TGCGCCAGCAGCTTGGCCATGGAGGACACCATATATTTT

clone size: few
V gene: TRBV29-1
D gene: TRBD2
J gene: TRBJ2-3
CDR3 protein: CSVEVGTSRADTQYF
CDR3 DNA: TGCAGCGTTGAAGTGGGGACTAGCCGCGCAGATACGCAGTATTTT

clone size: many
V gene: TRBV12-3/TRBV12-4
D gene: NA
J gene: TRBJ2-1
CDR3 protein: CASSFSTGVYNEQFF
CDR3 DNA: TGTGCCAGCAGTTTTTCTACGGGGGTTTACAATGAGCAGTTCTTC

clone size: NA
V gene: TRBV29-1
D gene: NA
J gene: TRBJ2-1
CDR3 protein: CSVPRSYNEQFF
CDR3 DNA: TGCAGCGTTCCCCGCAGCTACAATGAGCAGTTCTTC

clone size: once
V gene: TRBV4-1
D gene: NA
J gene: TRBJ2-7
CDR3 protein: CASSLRQQEYEQYF
CDR3 DNA: TGCGCCAGCAGCCTAAGACAACAGGAATACGAGCAGTACTTC

clone size: few
V gene: TRBV7-9
D gene: TRBD1
J gene: TRBJ1-1
CDR3 protein: CASSARDRGIGTEAFF
CDR3 DNA: TGTGCCAGCAGCGCCCGGGACAGGGGGATAGGCACTGAAGCTTTCTTT

clone size: NA
V gene: TRBV14
D gene: TRBD1
J gene: TRBJ2-7
CDR3 protein: CASSQDLGQGSWEQYF
CDR3 DNA: TGTGCCAGCAGCCAAGATCTGGGACAGGGGTCGTGGGAGCAGTACTTC

clone size: NA
V gene: TRBV6-6
D gene: NA
J gene: TRBJ2-7
CDR3 protein: CASSPTGEQYF
CDR3 DNA: TGTGCCAGCAGTCCTACGGGCGAGCAGTACTTC

clone size: NA
V gene: TRBV6-6
D gene: NA
J gene: TRBJ2-3
CDR3 protein: CASSYRTVHTDTQYF
CDR3 DNA: TGTGCCAGCAGTTACCGGACAGTACACACAGATACGCAGTATTTT

clone size: few
V gene: TRBV19
D gene: TRBD2
J gene: TRBJ2-3
CDR3 protein: CASSAGTSDADTQYF
CDR3 DNA: TGTGCCAGTAGTGCTGGGACTAGCGACGCAGATACGCAGTATTTT

clone size: few
V gene: TRBV12-3/TRBV12-4
D gene: TRBD1
J gene: TRBJ1-2
CDR3 protein: CASSPEPTGRLKNGYTF
CDR3 DNA: TGTGCCAGCAGTCCCGAACCGACAGGGCGGTTGAAAAATGGCTACACCTTC

clone size: many
V gene: TRBV7-9
D gene: NA
J gene: TRBJ2-7
CDR3 protein: CASSLDGKSYEQYF
CDR3 DNA: TGTGCCAGCAGCTTAGACGGTAAATCCTACGAGCAGTACTTC

clone size: NA
V gene: TRBV10-3
D gene: NA
J gene: TRBJ2-5
CDR3 protein: CASRGGPWEETQYF
CDR3 DNA: TGTGCCTCCCGGGGAGGCCCTTGGGAAGAGACCCAGTACTTC